This T cell receptor beta chain was identified in a study of blood T cell repertoires in COVID-19. Looking at the study overall: The study drew acute and convalescent COVID-19 samples from the United States, Italy and Spain. From T cells, B-cell-depleted T cells, or PBMCs came the material, which was cDNA or gDNA.

V dropped 9 bases and J dropped 7; count of bases not matched to a gene: 6. In germline, CDR1 is LNHDA, CDR2 SQIVND (reference sequence). This CDR3 is 12 amino acids long. In Seattle, patients joined the study during active infection and were tracked longitudinally. Original processing methods: The authors estimated nucleated cell counts from reference gene primer amplification. Here immunoSEQ multiplex PCR was the method, and the copy in TCRdb shows in-frame clones only, minus some. V, J and clone size are those of that table, while D and trimming were read from the DNA. The sample shows roughly 29,000 clones, 85% to 95% of them seen only once.

This clonotype was obtained from a woman in her 70s with COVID-19, enrolled during active disease. The chain employs TRBV19 and TRBJ1-2, with 9 bases aligning to TRBD1. Material for sequencing was peripheral blood. CDR3 amino acids: CASTDRGIGYTF. The CDR3 nucleotides read TGTGCCAGCACAGACAGGGGGATTGGCTACACCTTC.